Each of the 15 T cell receptor beta chains below was sequenced from the same sample in a study of response to subunit inactivated influenza vaccine listed by TCRdb under 2018. Library preparation used RT-PCR. The sequencer listed for this sample is Illumina HiSeq 2500. Clones were called with MiXCR by TCRdb after fastp trimmed the public reads at Q25, and only in-frame beta chains were retained. Rows merge per CDR3 protein into single entries with the most common DNA and genes. The sample profile shows hundreds of thousands of distinct CDR3 sequences; about 11% of them were found once. The ten largest clones add up to around 10% of the sample. The same data also contributed to another study, on T cells expressing NK-cell markers. As that second study puts it: The TCR beta cDNA libraries were made using 5'RACE template switching, a step that added both a universal primer site and unique molecular identifiers.

Sequenced material: PBMCs from blood, taken on the day of vaccination. Every receptor here comes from a man aged 50-60 years who received an inactivated influenza vaccine. Donor details come from another sample of the same person, matched by shared clones.

This clonotype was seen more than once but under ten times. The chain is built from TRBV28 and TRBJ2-7, with 7 positions matching TRBD1. Trimming took 6 bases from V and 6 from J; bases not matched to a gene: 11. The CDR3 has 14 residues. CDR1 and CDR2 (germline): MDHEN, SYDVKM. This CDR3 is CASSPPPTGAEQYF. The CDR3 DNA reads TGTGCCAGCAGCCCGCCTCCTACAGGGGCCGAGCAGTACTTC. Looking up the rest from reference TRBV28 and TRBJ2-7 gives the full variable domain: DVKVTQSSRYLVKRTGEKVFLECVQDMDHENMFWYRQDPGLGLRLIYFSYDVKMKEKGDIPEGYSVSREKKERFSLILESASTNQTSMYLCASSPPPTGAEQYFGPGTRLTVT.

This CDR3 is CASSPARDRAYEQYF. The CDR3 DNA sequence: TGTGCCAGCAGCCCGGCTCGGGACCGGGCCTACGAGCAGTACTTC. V is TRBV7-9 and J is TRBJ2-7, with D possibly called TRBD1 or TRBD2 (5 bases each). V lost 5 bases to trimming and J lost 2 bases, with 16 bases between them. The CDR3 runs 15 residues. From germline, CDR1 is SEHNR and CDR2 FQNEAQ (reference sequence).

The chain is built from TRBV9 and TRBJ2-1, with 10 bases matching TRBD2. Losses at the gene ends were 3 bases for V and 1 base for J; bases not matched to a gene: 7. CDR3 size: 17 residues. The germline V gene has CDR1 SGDLS and CDR2 YYNGEE. CDR3 sequence: CASSALTSGPSYNEQFF. CDR3 bases: TGTGCCAGCAGCGCCCTGACTAGCGGGCCTTCCTACAATGAGCAGTTCTTC.

In its sample, this clonotype was seen a few times. This chain connects TRBV20-1 to TRBJ1-6; D gene ambiguous. The CDR3 spans 11 residues. Germline V gene lookup returns CDR1 DFQATT and CDR2 SNEGSKA (reference sequence). Between the trimmed V and J ends, which lost 4 bases and 8 bases, there was a span of 6 bases. CDR3 loop: CSAILDSPLHF. In DNA, the CDR3 is TGCAGTGCTATATTAGATTCACCCCTCCACTTT.

The V call is TRBV4-2, the J call TRBJ2-5, with TRBD1 identical over 8 bases. V lost 4 bases and J lost 5; bases outside the gene matches: 6. The CDR3 has 14 residues. Germline V gene sequence: CDR1 LGHNA, CDR2 YNFKEQ. CDR3 amino acids: CASSPLGQGETQYF. CDR3 sequence (DNA): TGTGCCAGCAGCCCCCTAGGACAGGGCGAGACCCAGTACTTC.

Notes on this clonotype: At one boundary the junction diverges from the germline segment, which might be a read error. Here the CDR3 DNA reads TGTGCCAGCAGCCAGGGGGGACTAGCGTCCTCCGAGCAGTACTTC. As protein: CASSQGGLASSEQYF. V and J are TRBV13 and TRBJ2-7; 10 bases agree with TRBD2. CDR3 length: 15 residues. Germline CDR1 reads PRHDT; CDR2 reads FYEKMQ (reference sequence).

This chain connects TRBV6-5 to TRBJ2-3; TRBD2 agrees at 13 bases. The CDR3 has 17 amino acids. The ends lost 3 bases at V and 0 bases at J; junction bases unmatched: 3. Per the germline V gene, CDR1 is MNHEY and CDR2 is SVGAGI. The CDR3 region is CASSYKGLAGSTDTQYF. Here the CDR3 DNA reads TGTGCCAGCAGTTATAAGGGACTAGCGGGGAGCACAGATACGCAGTATTTT.

This chain joins TRBV4-3 and TRBJ2-1, with 9 bases matching TRBD2. Unmatched junction bases numbered 7, after V lost 3 bases and J lost 7 bases. Germline CDR1 reads LGHNA; CDR2 reads YSLEER. The CDR3 runs to 15 residues. The CDR3, as DNA: TGCGCCAGCAGCCATCTAGCGGGAACTTTAAATGAGCAGTTCTTC. It encodes CASSHLAGTLNEQFF.

V gene TRBV4-3 combines with J gene TRBJ2-3; possibly TRBD2 for D (6 bases). Germline V gene lookup returns CDR1 LGHNA and CDR2 YSLEER. The V end was cut by 0 bases, the J end by 8 bases, with 21 bases between. The CDR3 length is 17 residues. CDR3 DNA: TGCGCCAGCAGCCAAGATATGGCGGCAGGGAGGATGAGTACGCAGTATTTT. Amino acid sequence: CASSQDMAAGRMSTQYF.

The chain carries TRBV19 and TRBJ1-1; TRBD1 matches 8 bases. The CDR3 spans 14 residues. Germline V gene data show CDR1 as LNHDA and CDR2 as SQIVND (reference sequence). J was trimmed by 5 bases and V by 5 bases; bases with no gene match: 7. As DNA, the CDR3 is TGTGCCAGTAGTTTCAGGGGGCTGGAAACTGAAGCTTTCTTT. Protein: CASSFRGLETEAFF. The entire variable domain, with the rest obtained from reference TRBV19 and TRBJ1-1, is as follows: DGGITQSPKYLFRKEGQNVTLSCEQNLNHDAMYWYRQDPGQGLRLIYYSQIVNDFQKGDIAEGYSVSREKKESFPLTVTSAQKNPTAFYLCASSFRGLETEAFFGQGTRLTVV.

CDR3 sequence reads: CASSLVPTSASSTDTQYF. The CDR3 coding sequence is TGTGCCAGCAGCTTGGTCCCTACTAGCGCTAGTAGCACAGATACGCAGTATTTT. The chain uses TRBV5-5 and TRBJ2-3, with 7 bases lining up with TRBD2. The CDR3 loop spans 18 amino acids. V shed 0 bases and J 0 bases; nucleotides not matched to a gene: 10. Per germline, CDR1 SGHKS and CDR2 YYEKEE (reference sequence).

This clonotype came up a few times. V and J are TRBV3-1 and TRBJ1-6; D unresolved. The CDR3 is 15 residues long. The V gene lost 6 bases and the J gene lost 5 bases, with 14 bases spanning the gap. Per germline, CDR1 LGHDT and CDR2 YNNKEL (reference sequence). The CDR3 coding sequence is TGTGCCAGCAGAAAAGGCAGCTTCGATAATTCACCCCTCCACTTT. Amino acids: CASRKGSFDNSPLHF.

This clonotype was counted many times. The chain employs TRBV2 and TRBJ2-5; maybe TRBD1 (6 bases). Trimming pared 0 bases from V and 4 bases from J, leaving 12 bases between. The germline V gene has CDR1 SNHLY and CDR2 FYNNEI. The CDR3 is made up of 15 amino acids. The CDR3 sequence is CASSEANQGLETQYF. The CDR3 coding sequence is TGTGCCAGCAGTGAAGCCAACCAGGGGCTAGAGACCCAGTACTTC.

This clonotype was seen only a few times. The genes are TRBV5-1 and TRBJ2-2; TRBD1 agrees at 7 bases. CDR3 length: 17 amino acids. Germline V gene lookup returns CDR1 SGHRS and CDR2 YFSETQ. Trimming took 2 bases from V and 3 from J; bases not matched to a gene: 10. The CDR3 coding sequence is TGCGCCAGCAGCTTTGATCGACAGGGCCTCCACACCGGGGAGCTGTTTTTT. Residues: CASSFDRQGLHTGELFF.

CDR3 residues: CASSPLGASGTRLDGYTF. The CDR3 nucleotides read TGTGCCAGCAGTCCTTTGGGCGCGTCGGGGACCAGACTGGATGGCTACACCTTC. The rearrangement links TRBV28 to TRBJ1-2, with a tentative D call TRBD1 (5 bases). This CDR3 region has 18 residues. Germline V gene sequence: CDR1 MDHEN, CDR2 SYDVKM. The ends were cut back, 5 bases at V and 6 bases at J, with 28 bases in the middle.